The present T cell receptor beta chain was sequenced within a study of T-cell reconstitution after alpha-beta-depleted transplantation in children. Unique molecular identifiers were used to barcode this TCRbeta library. One entry per CDR3 protein, called by TCRdb with MiXCR from the PCR reads. The table includes just under 550,000 distinct CDR3 sequences, about 17% detected once. The CDR3 sequence is 12 residues long. The germline V and J ends were trimmed by 7 bases and 8 bases, with 13 bases remaining between them. CDR1 and CDR2 (germline): SGHRS, YFSETQ. This rearrangement joins TRBV5-1 to TRBJ2-1; weak D call: TRBD2 (7 bases). The sequence derives from a human donor who donated a stem cell graft to a child with acute lymphoblastic leukemia. The starting material was PBMCs from the stem cell graft donor, obtained from the stem cell graft. CDR3 nucleotides: TGCGCCAGCCGAAGGGGGGGCGATGAGCAGTTCTTC. Protein: CASRRGGDEQFF.